This TCR beta chain stems from a study of Ad26.COV2.S vaccination and SARS-CoV-2 variants. The CDR3 spans 18 residues. Germline CDR1 reads SGDLS; CDR2 reads YYNGEE. The ends lost 4 bases at V and 0 bases at J; junction bases unmatched: 9. Method: immunoSEQ multiplex PCR; TCRdb's copy keeps in-frame clones and lacks some. This table holds fewer than 500,000 clones, 89% found once. Treatment: approximately 18 received Ad26.COV2.S at low or high dose, single or two shots; a few received placebo; per-sample allocation not given. Sampling occurred on day 63 after the first vaccine or placebo injection. The chain couples TRBV9 to TRBJ2-5; 13 positions agree with TRBD2. This TCR was recovered from a person aged 18-60 years who received the Ad26.COV2.S COVID-19 vaccine or a placebo. The sample consisted of peripheral blood, taken in a trial of Ad26.COV2.S vaccine versus placebo. The DNA for the CDR3 is TGTGCCAGCAGCTCGGGAAGACTAGCGGGGGGAAACCAAGAGACCCAGTACTTC. As protein: CASSSGRLAGGNQETQYF.